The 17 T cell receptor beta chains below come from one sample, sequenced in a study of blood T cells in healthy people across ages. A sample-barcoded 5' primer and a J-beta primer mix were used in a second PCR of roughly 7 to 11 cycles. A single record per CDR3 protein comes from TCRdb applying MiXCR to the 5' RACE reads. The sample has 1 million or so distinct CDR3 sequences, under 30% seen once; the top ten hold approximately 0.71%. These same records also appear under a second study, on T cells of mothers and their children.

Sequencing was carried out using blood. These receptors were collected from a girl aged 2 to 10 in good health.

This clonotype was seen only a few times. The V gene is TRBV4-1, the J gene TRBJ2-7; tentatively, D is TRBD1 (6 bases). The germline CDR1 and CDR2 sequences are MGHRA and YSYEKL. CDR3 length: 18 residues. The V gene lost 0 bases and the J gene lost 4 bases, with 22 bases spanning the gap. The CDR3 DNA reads TGCGCCAGCAGCCAAGATTGGGACAAGCTGCACCTTACTTACGAGCAGTACTTC. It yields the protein CASSQDWDKLHLTYEQYF.

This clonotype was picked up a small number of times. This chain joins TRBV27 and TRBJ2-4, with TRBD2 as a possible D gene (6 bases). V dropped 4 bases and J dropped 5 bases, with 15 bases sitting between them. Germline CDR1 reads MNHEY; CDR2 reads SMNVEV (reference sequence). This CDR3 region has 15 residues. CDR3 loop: CASSSHGAGQNIQYF. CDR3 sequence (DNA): TGTGCCAGCAGTTCCCATGGGGCGGGGCAAAACATTCAGTACTTC.

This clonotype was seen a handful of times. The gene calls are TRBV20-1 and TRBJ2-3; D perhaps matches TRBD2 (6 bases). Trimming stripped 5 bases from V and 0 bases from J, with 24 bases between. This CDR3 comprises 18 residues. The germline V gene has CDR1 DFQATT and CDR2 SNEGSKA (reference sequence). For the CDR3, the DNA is TGCAGTGCTGTCGATTTTTCGTCGGGGGTCGGTAGCACAGATACGCAGTATTTT. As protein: CSAVDFSSGVGSTDTQYF.

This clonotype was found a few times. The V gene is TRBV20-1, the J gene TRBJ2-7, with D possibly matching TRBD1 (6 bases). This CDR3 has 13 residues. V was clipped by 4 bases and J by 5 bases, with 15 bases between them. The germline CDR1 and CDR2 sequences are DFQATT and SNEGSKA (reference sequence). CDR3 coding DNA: TGCAGTGCTATACTGGGACATCTGGACGAGCAGTACTTC. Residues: CSAILGHLDEQYF.

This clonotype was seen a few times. This CDR3 is CASSESNLLNIQYF. In DNA form, the CDR3 reads TGTGCCAGCAGTGAATCGAATCTACTAAACATTCAGTACTTC. The chain combines TRBV6-1 with TRBJ2-4; no clear D. CDR1 is MNHNS, CDR2 SASEGT, per germline. Trimming took 2 bases from V and 6 from J, leaving 11 bases between them. This CDR3 has 14 residues.

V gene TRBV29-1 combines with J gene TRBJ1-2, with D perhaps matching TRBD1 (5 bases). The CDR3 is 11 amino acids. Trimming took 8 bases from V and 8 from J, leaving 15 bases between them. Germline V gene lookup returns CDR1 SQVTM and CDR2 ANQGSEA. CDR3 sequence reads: CSTDRGAGYTF. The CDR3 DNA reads TGCAGCACCGACAGAGGAGCGGGCTACACCTTC.

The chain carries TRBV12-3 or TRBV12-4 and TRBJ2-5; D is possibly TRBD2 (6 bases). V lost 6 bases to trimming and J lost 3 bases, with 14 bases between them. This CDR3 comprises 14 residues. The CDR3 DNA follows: TGTGCCAGCAGCTACACCGGGAGCGAAGAGACCCAGTACTTC. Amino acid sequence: CASSYTGSEETQYF.

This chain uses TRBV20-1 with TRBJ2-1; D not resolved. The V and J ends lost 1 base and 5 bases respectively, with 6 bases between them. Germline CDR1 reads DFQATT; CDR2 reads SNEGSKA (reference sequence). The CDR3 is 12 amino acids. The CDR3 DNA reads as TGCAGTGCTAGAGGGAAGGACAATGAGCAGTTCTTC. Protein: CSARGKDNEQFF.

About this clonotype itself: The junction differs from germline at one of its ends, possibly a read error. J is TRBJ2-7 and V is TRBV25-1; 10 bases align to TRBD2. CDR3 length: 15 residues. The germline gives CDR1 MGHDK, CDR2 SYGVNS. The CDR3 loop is CASSAPGLAFYGQYF. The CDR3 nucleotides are TGTGCCAGCAGCGCACCGGGACTAGCGTTCTACGGGCAGTACTTC.

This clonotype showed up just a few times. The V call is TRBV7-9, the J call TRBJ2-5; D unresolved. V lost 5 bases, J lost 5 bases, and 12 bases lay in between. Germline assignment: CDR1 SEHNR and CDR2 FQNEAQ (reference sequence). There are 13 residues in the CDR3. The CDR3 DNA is TGTGCCAGCAGCCCTAGACCGTGGGAGACCCAGTACTTC. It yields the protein CASSPRPWETQYF.

CDR3 sequence (DNA): TGCAGTGCTAGAATGGCGGGGGCCTTGGCCATTCAGTACTTC. This gives the protein CSARMAGALAIQYF. This chain uses TRBV20-1 with TRBJ2-4, with D maybe TRBD2 (7 bases). This CDR3 has 14 residues. Per germline, CDR1 DFQATT and CDR2 SNEGSKA (reference sequence). V was trimmed by 2 bases and J by 9 bases, leaving 17 bases between them.

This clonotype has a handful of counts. The CDR3 region is CASKRGGEELFF. As DNA, the CDR3 is TGTGCCAGCAAGCGGGGAGGGGAGGAGCTGTTTTTT. This chain links TRBV3-1 with TRBJ2-2; 7 bases map to TRBD2. CDR3 length: 12 amino acids. The junction had 6 bases not matched to a gene; V was cut back by 7 bases and J by 10 bases. Germline loops: CDR1 LGHDT, CDR2 YNNKEL (reference sequence).

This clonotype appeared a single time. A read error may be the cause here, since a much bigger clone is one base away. The DNA for the CDR3 is TGCAGTGCTAGAGATCGGACTAGCGGGATCACCAGTGAGCTGTTTTTT. Its protein product is CSARDRTSGITSELFF. The genes are TRBV20-1 and TRBJ2-2, with 12 positions matching TRBD2. The germline gives CDR1 DFQATT, CDR2 SNEGSKA (reference sequence). V lost 0 bases to trimming and J lost 11 bases; unmatched junction nucleotides: 10. The CDR3 runs to 16 residues.

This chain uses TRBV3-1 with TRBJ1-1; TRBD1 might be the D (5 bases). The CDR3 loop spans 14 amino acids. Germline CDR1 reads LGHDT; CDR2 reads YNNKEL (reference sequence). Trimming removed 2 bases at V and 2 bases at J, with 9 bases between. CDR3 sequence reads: CASSQLQVNTEAFF. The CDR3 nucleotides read TGTGCCAGCAGCCAACTACAGGTAAACACTGAAGCTTTCTTT.

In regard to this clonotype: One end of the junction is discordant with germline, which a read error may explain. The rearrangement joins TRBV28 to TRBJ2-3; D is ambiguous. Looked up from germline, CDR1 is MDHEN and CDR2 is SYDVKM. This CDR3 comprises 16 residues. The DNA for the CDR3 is TGTGCCTGCAGTTTAAACAGCCTTGAAAACGGGGATACGCAGTATTTT. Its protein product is CACSLNSLENGDTQYF. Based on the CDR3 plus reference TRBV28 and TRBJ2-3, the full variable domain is DVKVTQSSRYLVKRTGEKVFLECVQDMDHENMFWYRQDPGLGLRLIYFSYDVKMKEKGDIPEGYSVSREKKERFSLILESASTNQTSMYLCACSLNSLENGDTQYFGPGTRLTVL.

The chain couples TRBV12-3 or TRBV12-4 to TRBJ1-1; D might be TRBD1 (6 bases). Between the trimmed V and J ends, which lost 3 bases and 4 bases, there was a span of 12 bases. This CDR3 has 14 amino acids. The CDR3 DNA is TGTGCCAGCAGTTTCGGCTTGGACAGCACTGAAGCTTTCTTT. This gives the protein CASSFGLDSTEAFF.

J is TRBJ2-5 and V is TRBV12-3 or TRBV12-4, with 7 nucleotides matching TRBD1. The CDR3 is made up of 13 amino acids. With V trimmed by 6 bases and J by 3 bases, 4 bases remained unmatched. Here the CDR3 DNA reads TGTGCCAGCAGCAAGGGACAGAAAGAGACCCAGTACTTC. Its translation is CASSKGQKETQYF.